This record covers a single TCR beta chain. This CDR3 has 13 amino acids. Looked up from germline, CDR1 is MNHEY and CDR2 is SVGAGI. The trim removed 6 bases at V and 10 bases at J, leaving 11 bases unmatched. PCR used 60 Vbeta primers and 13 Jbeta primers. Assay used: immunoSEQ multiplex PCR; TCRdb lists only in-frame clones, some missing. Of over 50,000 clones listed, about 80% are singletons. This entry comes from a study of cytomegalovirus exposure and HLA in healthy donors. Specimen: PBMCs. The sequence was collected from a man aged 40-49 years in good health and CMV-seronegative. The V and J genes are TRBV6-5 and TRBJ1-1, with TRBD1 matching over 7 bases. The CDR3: CASRAGTAIRAFF. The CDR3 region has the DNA TGTGCCAGCAGAGCCGGGACAGCTATACGAGCTTTCTTT.